This T cell receptor (beta chain) was recovered during a study of cytomegalovirus exposure and HLA in healthy donors. Study background: Prior work identified 100 million to 130 million unique TCR beta sequences in roughly 180 million T cells.

In the case of this clone: Its antigen is currently unknown.

Amplification used 60 Vbeta primers and 13 Jbeta primers. TCRdb's table, derived via immunoSEQ multiplex PCR, lists solely in-frame clones and lacks some. The table shows 150,000 to 200,000 clones, with roughly 9.4% occurring only once. The CDR3 spans 16 residues. J was trimmed by 3 bases and V by 2 bases; bases with no gene match: 4. Per the germline V gene, CDR1 is SEHNR and CDR2 is FQNEAQ (reference sequence). General study findings and limits: TRBV6-2, TRBV6-3 and other indistinguishable V segments were excluded. An analysis that was carried out later associated 16,951 TCR beta sequences with HLA alleles at 0.05 false discovery rate. Upon later analysis, HLA-associated TCR beta chains proved more clonally expanded than other, equally common chains.

V and J are TRBV7-9 and TRBJ2-5, with TRBD1 identical over 12 bases. The receptor was derived from a woman aged 25 to 39 in good health and CMV-seropositive. Sequencing was done on a sample of PBMCs. CDR3 sequence: CASSLLGQGAEETQYF. DNA of the CDR3: TGTGCCAGCAGCTTACTGGGACAGGGGGCGGAAGAGACCCAGTACTTC.